One sample yielded the 25 T cell receptor beta chains listed below, sequenced in a study of CD8 T cells in ankylosing spondylitis (dated by TCRdb to about 2017). Broader findings and caveats from the paper: Blood from ankylosing spondylitis patients appeared to be characterized by a TCR beta motif made up of seven or eight highly homologous amino acid variants.

Receptor libraries were prepared by 5' RACE. The data were produced on an Illumina HiSeq 2500. TCRdb reanalyzed the raw reads on its own, using fastp at Q25 for trimming and MiXCR for clone calling, and kept in-frame beta chains. Duplicate CDR3 protein sequences are folded into a single record with the most common DNA and genes. The sample table lists a few hundred thousand distinct CDR3 sequences, about 12% of them with a count of one. Under 7.5% of the sample is taken by the ten largest. For these receptors, no antigen is known. The specimen sequenced was blood, either unsorted or a sorted T cell fraction (not recorded which). Receptors originate from a male donor with ankylosing spondylitis.

This clonotype appeared a few times. This chain links TRBV5-1 with TRBJ2-3; 9 nucleotides line up with TRBD1. The CDR3 spans 14 residues. V gave up 7 bases and J gave up 3 bases; unmatched junction bases: 6. CDR1 and CDR2 from the germline V gene are SGHRS and YFSETQ. CDR3: CASLRDRVTDTQYF. For the CDR3, the DNA is TGCGCCAGCCTCCGGGACAGGGTGACAGATACGCAGTATTTT.

The chain carries TRBV7-2 and TRBJ2-7; D call uncertain. This CDR3 spans 15 amino acids. Germline CDR1 and CDR2: SGHTA and FQGNSA. V was pared by 0 bases and J by 0 bases, with 9 bases between. The CDR3 nucleotides read TGTGCCAGCAGCTTAGCGGGATACGGCTCCTACGAGCAGTACGTC. Translating it yields CASSLAGYGSYEQYV.

Ten or more counts support this clonotype. This chain uses TRBV4-2 with TRBJ1-1; 7 nucleotides match TRBD1. The CDR3 runs 14 residues. The junction had 7 bases not matched to a gene; V was cut back by 4 bases and J by 5 bases. Per the germline V gene, CDR1 is LGHNA and CDR2 is YNFKEQ. DNA for the CDR3: TGTGCCAGCAGCCGGTCAGGGGGAGGTACTGAAGCTTTCTTT. It translates to CASSRSGGGTEAFF.

This clonotype was detected many times. The gene calls are TRBV12-3 or TRBV12-4 and TRBJ1-3; D is uncertain. V was trimmed by 6 bases and J by 0 bases, leaving 6 bases between them. The CDR3 length is 13 residues. CDR3: CASSRISGNTIYF. The CDR3 coding sequence is TGTGCCAGCAGCCGAATCTCTGGAAACACCATATATTTT.

Only a few counts were recorded for this clonotype. V usage is TRBV12-3 or TRBV12-4 and J usage is TRBJ2-7; D is perhaps TRBD1 (5 bases). V was trimmed by 4 bases and J by 3 bases, leaving 10 bases between them. This CDR3 contains 13 residues. CDR3 DNA sequence: TGTGCCAGCAGTTCAGACAGCATCTACGAGCAGTACTTC. This codes for CASSSDSIYEQYF.

The rearrangement uses TRBV12-3 or TRBV12-4 and TRBJ1-2; D is unclear. The CDR3 length is 15 residues. V was shortened by 5 bases and J by 1 base, with 14 bases between the two germline ends. CDR3 sequence (DNA): TGTGCCAGCAGTCCGAGGACGGGCAATAACTATGGCTACACCTTC. This codes for CASSPRTGNNYGYTF.

This chain links TRBV7-2 with TRBJ2-2; the match to TRBD2 covers 7 bases. The CDR3 is made up of 16 amino acids. The germline gives CDR1 SGHTA, CDR2 FQGNSA. Trimming at V came to 6 bases and at J to 6 bases, leaving 13 bases not matched to a gene. CDR3 in DNA: TGTGCCAGCAGATACATGAGGCAGGCGGGAGCCGGGGAGCTGTTTTTT. This sequence encodes CASRYMRQAGAGELFF.

This clonotype was counted between two and nine times. The rearrangement joins TRBV7-9 to TRBJ2-7, with D possibly being TRBD2 (6 bases). The V gene lost 1 base and the J gene lost 3 bases, with 13 bases spanning the gap. The CDR3 covers 15 residues. Germline V gene data show CDR1 as SEHNR and CDR2 as FQNEAQ (reference sequence). As DNA, the CDR3 is TGTGCCAGCAGCTTAGAGACTAGGAAAGACTACGAGCAGTACTTC. Protein product: CASSLETRKDYEQYF. Full variable domain (outside the CDR3, taken from reference TRBV7-9 and TRBJ2-7): DTGVSQNPRHKITKRGQNVTFRCDPISEHNRLYWYRQTLGQGPEFLTYFQNEAQLEKSRLLSDRFSAERPKGSFSTLEIQRTEQGDSAMYLCASSLETRKDYEQYFGPGTRLTVT.

The rearrangement joins TRBV11-3 to TRBJ2-6; TRBD1 agrees at 7 bases. Germline V gene sequence: CDR1 SGHNT, CDR2 YENEEA. V gave up 2 bases and J gave up 2 bases; unmatched junction bases: 3. This CDR3 comprises 16 residues. In nucleotides, the CDR3 is TGTGCCAGCAGCTTACGGACAGGCACTGGGGCCAACGTCCTGACTTTC. Translating gives CASSLRTGTGANVLTF. The complete variable domain, with remaining parts taken from reference TRBV11-3 and TRBJ2-6, reads EAGVVQSPRYKIIEKKQPVAFWCNPISGHNTLYWYLQNLGQGPELLIRYENEEAVDDSQLPKDRFSAERLKGVDSTLKIQPAELGDSAVYLCASSLRTGTGANVLTFGAGSRLTVL.

The rearrangement joins TRBV2 to TRBJ2-1; 9 bases line up with TRBD1. The CDR3 consists of 15 residues. V lost 6 bases and J lost 7; bases outside the gene matches: 10. Germline V gene data show CDR1 as SNHLY and CDR2 as FYNNEI. The CDR3: CASRLTGTGRNEQFF. The CDR3 nucleotides are TGTGCCAGCAGATTGACCGGGACAGGGCGGAATGAGCAGTTCTTC.

V and J are TRBV6-1 and TRBJ2-7; the D gene is possibly TRBD2 (6 bases). Deletions cut 7 bases from V and 3 bases from J, with 16 bases between. Germline lookup yields CDR1 MNHNS and CDR2 SASEGT. This CDR3 comprises 14 residues. The CDR3 is CASTSAGTSYEQYF. CDR3 nucleotide sequence: TGTGCCAGCACATCGGCGGGAACAAGCTACGAGCAGTACTTC.

CDR3 coding DNA: TGTGCCAGCAGCTTGGGCATTCTCCAAGAGACCCAGTACTTC. It specifies CASSLGILQETQYF. The chain has TRBV5-4 and TRBJ2-5; D gene uncertain. The CDR3 runs 14 residues. V shed 0 bases and J shed 1 base, with 7 bases lying between them. CDR1 and CDR2 (germline): SGHNT, YYREEE (reference sequence).

This clonotype was observed a few times. This chain joins TRBV12-3 or TRBV12-4 and TRBJ2-2; D not resolved. The CDR3 consists of 15 residues. V was cut by 10 bases and J by 5 bases, with 20 bases left in between. The CDR3 DNA reads as TGTGCCATCTCACAGCCCGGGCCAAGGACCGGGGAGCTGTTTTTT. Residues: CAISQPGPRTGELFF.

This sequence joins TRBV7-9 and TRBJ1-1; D is uncertain. The CDR3 is made up of 16 amino acids. V gave up 3 bases and J gave up 2 bases, with 16 bases separating them. Germline V gives CDR1 SEHNR, CDR2 FQNEAQ (reference sequence). CDR3 nucleotides: TGTGCCAGCAGCTTGCTGACCGGTGGGCCCAACACTGAAGCTTTCTTT. Translated, it gives CASSLLTGGPNTEAFF.

This clonotype was seen a handful of times. The J gene is TRBJ2-4, the V gene TRBV3-1; weak D call: TRBD1 (6 bases). Germline CDR1 is LGHDT and CDR2 is YNNKEL (reference sequence). The CDR3 covers 15 residues. V lost 4 bases, J lost 4 bases, and 14 bases lay in between. The CDR3 nucleotides are TGTGCCAGCAGCCCAGATGACGGACAGAAAAACATTCAGTACTTC. Translation: CASSPDDGQKNIQYF. The full variable domain, rest sourced from reference TRBV3-1 and TRBJ2-4, is DTAVSQTPKYLVTQMGNDKSIKCEQNLGHDTMYWYKQDSKKFLKIMFSYNNKELIINETVPNRFSPKSPDKAHLNLHINSLELGDSAVYFCASSPDDGQKNIQYFGAGTRLSVL.

The rearrangement joins TRBV7-2 to TRBJ1-4, with D maybe TRBD1 (6 bases). This CDR3 has 15 residues. Trimming pared 4 bases from V and 5 bases from J, leaving 14 bases between. Germline V gene data show CDR1 as SGHTA and CDR2 as FQGNSA. The CDR3: CASSSSGQRNEKLFF. CDR3 DNA sequence: TGTGCCAGCAGCTCCTCGGGACAACGAAATGAAAAACTGTTTTTT.

The genes are TRBV5-8 and TRBJ2-2; the D is unclear. The CDR3 sequence is 13 residues long. V lost 4 bases, J lost 4 bases, and 8 bases lay in between. Germline V CDR1 and CDR2: SGHTS, YDEGEE. CDR3 bases: TGTGCCAGCAGCCGGAGATTCACCGGGGAGCTGTTTTTT. Amino acid sequence: CASSRRFTGELFF.

In its sample, this clonotype was seen a few times. The chain uses TRBV12-3 or TRBV12-4 and TRBJ2-1, with D possibly TRBD2 on 5 matching bases. The CDR3 totals 16 residues. Trimming left V 4 bases short and J 0 bases short, with 13 bases between. The CDR3, as DNA: TGTGCCAGCAGTTCATACGGGGTAGACTCCTACAATGAGCAGTTCTTC. This sequence encodes CASSSYGVDSYNEQFF.

The table lists this clonotype with many counts. The chain employs TRBV11-2 and TRBJ2-1; D is perhaps TRBD2 (5 bases). This CDR3 region has 18 residues. The V gene lost 2 bases and the J gene lost 5 bases, with 22 bases spanning the gap. In germline, CDR1 is SGHAT, CDR2 FQNNGV. The CDR3 DNA sequence: TGTGCCAGCAGCTTAAAACATGAAGGACTTCCCTGGGACAATGAGCAGTTCTTC. It is translated as CASSLKHEGLPWDNEQFF. The full variable domain, rest sourced from reference TRBV11-2 and TRBJ2-1, is EAGVAQSPRYKIIEKRQSVAFWCNPISGHATLYWYQQILGQGPKLLIQFQNNGVVDDSQLPKDRFSAERLKGVDSTLKIQPAKLEDSAVYLCASSLKHEGLPWDNEQFFGPGTRLTVL.

This clonotype was seen repeatedly, ten times or more. J is TRBJ1-2 and V is TRBV7-9; no definite D call. Germline V gene data show CDR1 as SEHNR and CDR2 as FQNEAQ (reference sequence). Trimming shortened V by 5 bases and J by 8 bases, and 12 bases separated the two germline ends. This CDR3 is built from 12 residues. The chain's CDR3 is CASSPPQGGYTF. Here the CDR3 DNA reads TGTGCCAGCAGCCCCCCCCAAGGCGGCTACACCTTC.

This clonotype was recorded many times. This chain uses TRBV7-9 with TRBJ2-2; a weak D match, TRBD1 (5 bases). The CDR3 spans 15 residues. The V gene lost 4 bases and the J gene lost 2 bases, with 11 bases spanning the gap. Germline loops: CDR1 SEHNR, CDR2 FQNEAQ (reference sequence). CDR3 region: CASSSRQYNTGELFF. The CDR3 coding sequence is TGTGCCAGCAGCTCCCGACAGTATAACACCGGGGAGCTGTTTTTT.

This rearrangement joins TRBV24-1 to TRBJ2-1; D is perhaps TRBD2 (5 bases). The germline V gene encodes CDR1 KGHDR and CDR2 SFDVKD. Between the trimmed V and J ends, which lost 5 bases and 2 bases, there was a span of 12 bases. There are 15 residues in the CDR3. CDR3 in DNA: TGTGCCACCAGTGGAGGGAAGGGCGCCTACAATGAGCAGTTCTTC. Protein: CATSGGKGAYNEQFF.

This clonotype was picked up many times. This chain links TRBV6-2 or TRBV6-3 with TRBJ2-2; possible D gene TRBD2, 6 bases. V gave up 9 bases and J gave up 0 bases, with 17 bases separating them. This CDR3 is 16 amino acids long. Looked up from germline, CDR1 is MNHEY and CDR2 is SVGEGT. The CDR3 is CASLGGPNANTGELFF. CDR3 coding DNA: TGTGCCAGTTTGGGGGGTCCGAATGCGAACACCGGGGAGCTGTTTTTT.

This clonotype has more than one count but fewer than ten. The rearrangement uses TRBV6-2 or TRBV6-3 and TRBJ2-5; 9 bases map to TRBD2. The V segment lost 2 bases and the J segment 4 bases; nucleotides outside the gene matches: 5. Germline lookup yields CDR1 MNHEY and CDR2 SVGEGT. The CDR3 covers 15 residues. CDR3 DNA sequence: TGTGCCAGCAGTTACGGCGGGAGGGCCACAGAGACCCAGTACTTC. As protein: CASSYGGRATETQYF.

This clonotype was seen a few times. V usage is TRBV12-3 or TRBV12-4 and J usage is TRBJ2-1; perhaps TRBD1 as D (6 bases). Between the trimmed V and J ends, which lost 7 bases and 10 bases, there was a span of 14 bases. The CDR3 length is 12 residues. CDR3 sequence reads: CASNPDSGEQFF. CDR3 sequence (DNA): TGTGCCAGCAACCCGGACAGTGGAGAGCAGTTCTTC.